The next 10 T cell receptor beta chains were all read from a single sample in a study of control samples from healthy donors and cancer patients. Assay: immunoSEQ multiplex PCR; the TCRdb copy retains only in-frame clones and omits some. This sample has tens of thousands of clones, with around 92% found just once. The sequenced material came from blood. The receptors were sampled from a man aged 50 to 59 in good health.

The CDR3 here is CASWAQLNTEAFF. CDR3 nucleotides: TGTGCCTCATGGGCCCAGCTGAACACTGAAGCTTTCTTT. This rearrangement joins TRBV27 to TRBJ1-1; D is undetermined. The germline V and J ends were trimmed by 11 bases and 0 bases, with 13 bases remaining between them. The V gene's germline CDR1 is MNHEY and CDR2 SMNVEV (reference sequence). The CDR3 contains 13 residues.

This clone was seen just once. The gene calls are TRBV20-1 and TRBJ1-4; D is ambiguous. Trimming removed 4 bases at V and 15 bases at J, with 15 bases between. The CDR3 length is 11 residues. Germline-derived CDR1 and CDR2 are DFQATT and SNEGSKA (reference sequence). CDR3 sequence (DNA): TGCAGTGCTACCCTCGTAAAGGACGTGTTTTTT. Amino acid sequence: CSATLVKDVFF.

This chain uses TRBV3-1 (or the pseudogene TRBV3-2) with TRBJ2-3, with D possibly matching TRBD2 (7 bases). CDR3 length equals 13 residues. V was clipped by 9 bases and J by 2 bases, with 12 bases between them. Looked up from germline, CDR1 is LGHDT and CDR2 is YNNKEL (reference sequence). CDR3 loop: CASTGRVTDTQYF. In nucleotides, the CDR3 is TGTGCCAGTACAGGGAGGGTCACAGATACGCAGTATTTT.

The chain is built from TRBV6-1 and TRBJ2-7; D is unresolved. The CDR3 spans 13 residues. The germline V gene has CDR1 MNHNS and CDR2 SASEGT. V was cut by 2 bases and J by 2 bases, with 7 bases left in between. The CDR3 protein is CASSEQEPYEQYF. As DNA, the CDR3 is TGTGCCAGCAGTGAACAGGAACCCTACGAGCAGTACTTC.

V and J are TRBV5-6 and TRBJ1-2; TRBD1 is a possible D gene (6 bases). The CDR3 contains 14 residues. V dropped 3 bases and J dropped 8 bases, with 17 bases sitting between them. Germline CDR1 is SGHDT and CDR2 is YYEEEE. CDR3 sequence: CASSSALGAGGYTF. The CDR3 DNA sequence: TGTGCCAGCAGCTCCGCCTTGGGGGCAGGCGGCTACACCTTC.

This chain joins TRBV29-1 and TRBJ2-5; D unclear. Germline lookup yields CDR1 SQVTM and CDR2 ANQGSEA. The CDR3 has 13 residues. Trimming took off 5 bases at V and 3 bases at J, with 13 bases between the two ends. The CDR3 reads CSVCTLAEETQYF. In DNA, the CDR3 is TGCAGCGTTTGTACCTTAGCAGAAGAGACCCAGTACTTC. Filled out from reference TRBV29-1 and TRBJ2-5, the complete variable domain reads SAVISQKPSRDICQRGTSLTIQCQVDSQVTMMFWYRQQPGQSLTLIATANQGSEATYESGFVIDKFPISRPNLTFSTLTVSNMSPEDSSIYLCSVCTLAEETQYFGPGTRLLVL.

This clone was counted between two and nine times. The J gene is TRBJ1-1, the V gene TRBV6-6; possible D gene TRBD1, 5 bases. CDR1 is MNHNY and CDR2 is SVGAGI in the germline V gene (reference sequence). Trimming shortened V by 2 bases and J by 1 base, and 8 bases separated the two germline ends. The CDR3 consists of 14 residues. CDR3 region: CASSYGQANTEAFF. CDR3 DNA: TGTGCCAGCAGTTACGGACAAGCGAACACTGAAGCTTTCTTT.

The chain uses TRBV2 and TRBJ2-7; unclear D gene. The CDR3 length is 10 residues. Germline CDR1 is SNHLY and CDR2 is FYNNEI. V gave up 6 bases and J gave up 5 bases, with 5 bases separating them. The CDR3 DNA reads as TGTGCCAGCAGACAACACGAGCAGTACTTC. Its protein is CASRQHEQYF.

The chain combines TRBV14 with TRBJ1-3; D might be TRBD1 (6 bases). The length of the CDR3 is 15 residues. Trimming pared 4 bases from V and 4 bases from J, leaving 14 bases between. From germline, CDR1 is SGHDN and CDR2 FVKESK. This CDR3 is CASSLTQGVGNTIYF. In DNA, the CDR3 is TGTGCCAGCAGCCTAACACAGGGAGTCGGAAACACCATATATTTT. Supplemented by reference TRBV14 and TRBJ1-3, the full variable domain reads EAGVTQFPSHSVIEKGQTVTLRCDPISGHDNLYWYRRVMGKEIKFLLHFVKESKQDESGMPNNRFLAERTGGTYSTLKVQPAELEDSGVYFCASSLTQGVGNTIYFGEGSWLTVV.

The rearrangement links TRBV7-6 to TRBJ2-7; possible D gene TRBD1, 6 bases. The V gene lost 1 base and the J gene lost 4 bases, with 8 bases spanning the gap. This CDR3 is built from 13 residues. The V gene's germline CDR1 is SGHVS and CDR2 FNYEAQ. CDR3 coding DNA: TGTGCCAGCAGCTTAGGACAGGTATACGAGCAGTACTTC. Translating gives CASSLGQVYEQYF.